These 30 T cell receptor beta chains were all obtained from the same sample, sequenced in a study of blood T cell repertoires in COVID-19 (dated by TCRdb to the early 2020s). Libraries came from the immunoSEQ multiplex PCR assay. TCRdb mirrors the immuneACCESS table, restricted to in-frame sequences. Some clones are absent from its copies; in checked studies, under half trace to an unresolved V gene, and the reason for the others is unknown. The sample table lists around 120,000 clones, around 88% of them with a count of one. Roughly 2.3% of the sample comes from the top ten. Sequencing input: PBMCs or T cells enriched from blood (not recorded which). These receptors were collected from a woman aged 50 to 60 who had recovered from COVID-19.

This clone was seen only once. The J gene is TRBJ2-1, the V gene TRBV6-2 or TRBV6-3, with 12 bases matching TRBD2. V lost 4 bases, J lost 6 bases, and 4 bases stayed unmatched. The CDR3 covers 15 residues. The germline V gene encodes CDR1 MNHEY and CDR2 SVGEGT. The DNA of the CDR3 is TGTGCCAGCAGTTTGCCTAGCGGGGGGGCCAATGAGCAGTTCTTC. Translation gives CASSLPSGGANEQFF.

The CDR3 reads CASSPRQNTEAFF. The CDR3 coding sequence is TGTGCCAGCAGCCCCAGACAAAACACTGAAGCTTTCTTT. The chain couples TRBV11-2 to TRBJ1-1, with D uncertain. Deletions cut 5 bases from V and 2 bases from J, with 9 bases between. Germline V gene data show CDR1 as SGHAT and CDR2 as FQNNGV. The CDR3 is 13 amino acids.

The V and J genes are TRBV6-5 and TRBJ2-1; 10 bases are a match to TRBD1. With 6 bases clipped from V and 7 bases from J, the junction kept 6 bases outside the gene matches. This CDR3 contains 14 residues. From germline, CDR1 is MNHEY and CDR2 SVGAGI. In DNA, the CDR3 is TGTGCCAGCAGCCAGGGACAGGGGATGAATGAGCAGTTCTTC. Its protein is CASSQGQGMNEQFF.

This clone was seen more than once but under ten times. The chain is built from TRBV27 and TRBJ2-7, with D tentatively TRBD1 (5 bases). CDR1 is MNHEY, CDR2 SMNVEV, per germline (reference sequence). The CDR3 sequence is 14 residues long. Trimming removed 6 bases at V and 5 bases at J, with 17 bases between. CDR3 loop: CASRVPGRVNEQYF. The CDR3 DNA reads TGTGCCAGCAGGGTTCCGGGCAGGGTGAACGAGCAGTACTTC.

J is TRBJ2-1 and V is TRBV7-2; weak D call: TRBD2 (6 bases). Germline values: CDR1 SGHTA, CDR2 FQGNSA. The CDR3 is 16 residues long. V lost 5 bases and J lost 7, with 21 bases in between. This CDR3 is CASSPSSGPSGNEQFF. CDR3 nucleotide sequence: TGTGCCAGCAGCCCATCAAGCGGGCCCTCGGGTAATGAGCAGTTCTTC.

This chain links TRBV18 with TRBJ2-7; D unresolved. The CDR3 is 14 amino acids. Germline lookup yields CDR1 KGHSH and CDR2 LQKENI. V was shortened by 3 bases and J by 3 bases, with 12 bases between the two germline ends. The CDR3 region has the DNA TGTGCCAGCTCACCTGCCGGGTCCTACTACGAGCAGTACTTC. This translates into CASSPAGSYYEQYF.

The chain combines TRBV9 with TRBJ1-2; 11 nucleotides align to TRBD1. V shed 4 bases, J shed 5 bases, and the junction held 7 bases outside the gene matches. This CDR3 is 15 amino acids long. The germline CDR1 and CDR2 sequences are SGDLS and YYNGEE. Here the CDR3 DNA reads TGTGCCAGCAGCCTCGGGACAGGGGGACGGTATGGCTACACCTTC. It specifies CASSLGTGGRYGYTF.

This chain links TRBV9 with TRBJ1-3, with D possibly matching TRBD1 (5 bases). Germline V gives CDR1 SGDLS, CDR2 YYNGEE. V was clipped by 5 bases and J by 0 bases, with 12 bases between them. This CDR3 is built from 15 residues. The CDR3 loop reads CASSLQVDSGNTIYF. The CDR3 nucleotides are TGTGCCAGCAGTTTACAGGTGGACTCTGGAAACACCATATATTTT.

The rearrangement uses TRBV2 and TRBJ2-7; 8 bases map to TRBD1. V dropped 6 bases and J dropped 4; count of bases not matched to a gene: 11. The CDR3 has 15 residues. Germline values: CDR1 SNHLY, CDR2 FYNNEI. The chain's CDR3 is CASSLGQGKVYEQYF. CDR3 DNA: TGTGCCAGCAGCTTAGGACAGGGTAAAGTATACGAGCAGTACTTC.

V gene TRBV6-4 combines with J gene TRBJ2-1; 8 nucleotides match TRBD2. Germline V CDR1 and CDR2: MRHNA, SNTAGT. After removal of 4 bases from V and 6 bases from J, the junction contained 2 bases not matched to a gene. This CDR3 contains 13 residues. The CDR3 spells CASSAGTSNEQFF. The DNA for the CDR3 is TGTGCCAGCAGTGCCGGGACTAGCAATGAGCAGTTCTTC.

This sequence joins TRBV25-1 and TRBJ1-3; no clear D gene. V lost 3 bases and J lost 0, with 9 bases in between. The CDR3 consists of 15 residues. CDR1 is MGHDK and CDR2 is SYGVNS in the germline V gene. In nucleotides, the CDR3 is TGTGCCAGCAGTGATGGCAGGTACTCTGGAAACACCATATATTTT. The encoded protein is CASSDGRYSGNTIYF.

This sequence joins TRBV2 and TRBJ2-1; 7 bases map to TRBD1. Per germline, CDR1 SNHLY and CDR2 FYNNEI. The CDR3 sequence is 15 residues long. Germline trimming cut 7 bases from V and 2 bases from J; bases unmatched to any gene: 8. The CDR3 bases are TGTGCCAGCACCGGGACAGCTACTGCCTACAATGAGCAGTTCTTC. Translating it yields CASTGTATAYNEQFF.

This clone was picked up one time. The J gene is TRBJ1-1, the V gene TRBV21-1. TRBV21-1 is an annotated pseudogene. This CDR3 contains 17 residues. In DNA, the CDR3 is TGTGCCAGCAGCAAACGCTCAACCGGGGGAATGAACACTGAAGCTTTCTTT. It encodes CASSKRSTGGMNTEAFF.

This rearrangement joins TRBV10-3 to TRBJ2-7; possible D gene TRBD1, 6 bases. Deletions cut 10 bases from V and 2 bases from J, with 15 bases between. This CDR3 is 13 amino acids long. Germline lookup yields CDR1 ENHRY and CDR2 SYGVKD. The CDR3 protein is CATSQGPTYEQYF. The DNA of the CDR3 is TGTGCCACTTCACAGGGTCCAACCTACGAGCAGTACTTC.

The gene calls are TRBV2 and TRBJ1-5; D not certain. The CDR3 totals 12 residues. Germline V gene data show CDR1 as SNHLY and CDR2 as FYNNEI. Trimming took 6 bases from V and 0 from J, leaving 3 bases between them. The CDR3: CASSYSNQPQHF. The CDR3 DNA reads as TGTGCCAGCAGCTATAGCAATCAGCCCCAGCATTTT.

The V call is TRBV7-9, the J call TRBJ2-7; the D gene is possibly TRBD2 (5 bases). The CDR3 loop spans 15 amino acids. Trimming pared 4 bases from V and 0 bases from J, leaving 13 bases between. Per the germline V gene, CDR1 is SEHNR and CDR2 is FQNEAQ (reference sequence). The CDR3 loop is CASSSRLQSSYEQYF. CDR3 nucleotide sequence: TGTGCCAGCAGCTCCCGACTACAGAGCTCCTACGAGCAGTACTTC.

This clone was observed a few times. The J gene is TRBJ2-7, the V gene TRBV7-9; 9 bases match TRBD1. Germline loops: CDR1 SEHNR, CDR2 FQNEAQ (reference sequence). This CDR3 spans 14 amino acids. The trim removed 5 bases at V and 6 bases at J, leaving 8 bases unmatched. The CDR3: CASSHRDREGEQYF. The DNA for the CDR3 is TGTGCCAGCAGCCACAGGGACAGGGAGGGCGAGCAGTACTTC.

V is TRBV6-5 and J is TRBJ1-2; 7 bases fit TRBD1. This CDR3 region has 15 residues. The J segment lost 2 bases and the V segment lost 0 bases, leaving 3 bases of the junction unmatched. CDR1 is MNHEY and CDR2 is SVGAGI in the germline V gene. The CDR3 protein is CASSYSQGGNYGYTF. The CDR3 nucleotides read TGTGCCAGCAGTTACTCGCAGGGGGGAAACTATGGCTACACCTTC.

V gene TRBV19 combines with J gene TRBJ2-7; 11 bases align to TRBD1. The CDR3 is 16 residues long. The V gene's germline CDR1 is LNHDA and CDR2 SQIVND (reference sequence). With 3 bases clipped from V and 2 bases from J, the junction kept 6 bases outside the gene matches. The CDR3 DNA is TGTGCCAGTAGTATCGGACAGGGGGCGGTCGCCTACGAGCAGTACTTC. Translation: CASSIGQGAVAYEQYF. The variable domain in full, completed from reference TRBV19 and TRBJ2-7, reads DGGITQSPKYLFRKEGQNVTLSCEQNLNHDAMYWYRQDPGQGLRLIYYSQIVNDFQKGDIAEGYSVSREKKESFPLTVTSAQKNPTAFYLCASSIGQGAVAYEQYFGPGTRLTVT.

CDR3 nucleotide sequence: TGTGCCAGCAGTGTGCGGTGGACCGGGGAGCTGTTTTTT. Translated: CASSVRWTGELFF. The chain couples TRBV6-2 or TRBV6-3 to TRBJ2-2; D gene ambiguous. The V gene's germline CDR1 is MNHEY and CDR2 SVGEGT. This CDR3 is built from 13 residues. V gave up 5 bases and J gave up 5 bases, with 9 bases separating them.

V and J are TRBV10-3 and TRBJ2-7; weak D call: TRBD1 (5 bases). CDR3 size: 14 residues. Trimming shortened V by 3 bases and J by 5 bases, and 14 bases separated the two germline ends. Germline V gene lookup returns CDR1 ENHRY and CDR2 SYGVKD. DNA for the CDR3: TGTGCCATCAGTGAAGTCAAAGGGGCTAACGAGCAGTACTTC. As protein: CAISEVKGANEQYF.

This clone was detected only once. The V gene is TRBV9, the J gene TRBJ2-4; 8 bases line up with TRBD2. CDR1 is SGDLS, CDR2 YYNGEE, per germline. With V trimmed by 5 bases and J by 3 bases, 16 bases remained unmatched. The CDR3 has 18 amino acids. CDR3 amino acids: CASRATNTGGAGKNIQYF. The CDR3, as DNA: TGTGCCAGCAGGGCTACCAATACGGGGGGGGCCGGCAAAAACATTCAGTACTTC.

The chain is built from TRBV30 and TRBJ1-2, with D unclear. V was pared by 4 bases and J by 3 bases, with 9 bases between. Germline V gene lookup returns CDR1 GTSNPN and CDR2 SVGIG (reference sequence). The CDR3 loop spans 12 amino acids. The CDR3 spells CAWIRGYYGYTF. As DNA, the CDR3 is TGTGCCTGGATACGGGGATACTATGGCTACACCTTC.

The chain is built from TRBV5-1 and TRBJ2-7, with D perhaps TRBD1 (6 bases). Germline-derived CDR1 and CDR2 are SGHRS and YFSETQ. CDR3 size: 13 residues. The V gene lost 2 bases and the J gene lost 5 bases, with 11 bases spanning the gap. CDR3 sequence (DNA): TGCGCCAGCAGCTTCCTCACAGGGCACGAGCAGTACTTC. It encodes CASSFLTGHEQYF.

The CDR3 DNA follows: TGTGCCAGTAGTATAATGGCAGGGGGCGGCTACACCTTC. Translation gives CASSIMAGGGYTF. The J gene is TRBJ1-2, the V gene TRBV19; 8 bases match TRBD1. V shed 2 bases, J shed 8 bases, and the junction held 4 bases outside the gene matches. The CDR3 consists of 13 residues. Germline V lookup: CDR1 LNHDA, CDR2 SQIVND (reference sequence).

For this clone: The junction and the germline gene differ at one end; a read error may be behind it. The chain uses TRBV18 and TRBJ1-2, with D unclear. Germline V gene data show CDR1 as KGHSH and CDR2 as LQKENI. CDR3 length equals 14 residues. In nucleotides, the CDR3 is TGCGCCAGCTCACCACTATTAGTGGACTATGGCTACACCTTC. Protein: CASSPLLVDYGYTF.

J is TRBJ2-7 and V is TRBV9, with 7 bases matching TRBD1. CDR3 length equals 15 residues. The germline CDR1 and CDR2 sequences are SGDLS and YYNGEE. Trimming cost V 3 bases and J 4 bases; bases outside gene matches: 10. CDR3 protein: CASSGGGPLEYEQYF. The CDR3 bases are TGTGCCAGCAGCGGAGGGGGCCCCCTAGAATACGAGCAGTACTTC. Looking up the rest from reference TRBV9 and TRBJ2-7 gives the full variable domain: DSGVTQTPKHLITATGQRVTLRCSPRSGDLSVYWYQQSLDQGLQFLIQYYNGEERAKGNILERFSAQQFPDLHSELNLSSLELGDSALYFCASSGGGPLEYEQYFGPGTRLTVT.

Only one count was recorded for this clone. The chain has TRBV10-1 and TRBJ2-2; 7 bases align to TRBD2. V gave up 6 bases and J gave up 4 bases; unmatched junction bases: 2. The CDR3 spans 13 residues. CDR1 WNHNN and CDR2 SYGVQD come from the germline V gene (reference sequence). In nucleotides, the CDR3 is TGCGCCAGCAGCTTAGCGGGCACCGGGGAGCTGTTTTTT. Amino acids: CASSLAGTGELFF.

The chain combines TRBV7-9 with TRBJ2-5; TRBD2 is a possible D gene (5 bases). The CDR3 has 15 amino acids. Trimming took off 5 bases at V and 2 bases at J, with 15 bases between the two ends. Germline V CDR1 and CDR2: SEHNR, FQNEAQ (reference sequence). This CDR3 reads CASSPRGPFQETQYF. The CDR3 DNA reads TGTGCCAGCAGCCCCCGCGGGCCCTTTCAAGAGACCCAGTACTTC.

The chain employs TRBV7-2 and TRBJ2-7, with 9 bases lining up with TRBD1. There are 14 residues in the CDR3. The J segment lost 4 bases and the V segment lost 4 bases, leaving 5 bases of the junction unmatched. CDR1 is SGHTA, CDR2 FQGNSA, per germline. CDR3 sequence: CASSSPGQGYEQYF. DNA of the CDR3: TGTGCCAGCAGCTCGCCGGGACAGGGTTACGAGCAGTACTTC.